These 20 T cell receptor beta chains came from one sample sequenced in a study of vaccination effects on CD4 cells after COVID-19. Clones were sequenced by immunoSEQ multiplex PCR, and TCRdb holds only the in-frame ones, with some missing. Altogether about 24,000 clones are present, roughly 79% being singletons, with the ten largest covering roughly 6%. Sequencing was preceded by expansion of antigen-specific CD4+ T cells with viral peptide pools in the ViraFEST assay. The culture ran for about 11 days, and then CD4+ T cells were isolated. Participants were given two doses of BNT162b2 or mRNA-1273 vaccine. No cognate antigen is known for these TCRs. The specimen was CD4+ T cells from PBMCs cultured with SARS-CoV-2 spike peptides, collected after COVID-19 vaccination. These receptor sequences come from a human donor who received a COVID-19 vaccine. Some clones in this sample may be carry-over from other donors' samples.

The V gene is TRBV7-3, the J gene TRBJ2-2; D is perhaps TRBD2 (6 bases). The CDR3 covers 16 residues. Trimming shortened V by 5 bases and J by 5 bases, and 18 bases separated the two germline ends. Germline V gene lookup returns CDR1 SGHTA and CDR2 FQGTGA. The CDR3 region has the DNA TGTGCCAGCAGCCTCCTGGGGGTGGCGGGAACCGGGGAGCTGTTTTTT. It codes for CASSLLGVAGTGELFF. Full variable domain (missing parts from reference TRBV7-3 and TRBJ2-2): GAGVSQTPSNKVTEKGKYVELRCDPISGHTALYWYRQSLGQGPEFLIYFQGTGAADDSGLPNDRFFAVRPEGSVSTLKIQRTERGDSAVYLCASSLLGVAGTGELFFGEGSRLTVL.

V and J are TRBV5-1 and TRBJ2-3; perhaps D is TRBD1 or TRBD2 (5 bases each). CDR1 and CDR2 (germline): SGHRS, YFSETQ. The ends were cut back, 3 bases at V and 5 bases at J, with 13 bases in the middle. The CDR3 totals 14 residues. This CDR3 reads CASSSNRDQDTQYF. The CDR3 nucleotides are TGCGCCAGCAGCTCGAACCGGGACCAAGATACGCAGTATTTT.

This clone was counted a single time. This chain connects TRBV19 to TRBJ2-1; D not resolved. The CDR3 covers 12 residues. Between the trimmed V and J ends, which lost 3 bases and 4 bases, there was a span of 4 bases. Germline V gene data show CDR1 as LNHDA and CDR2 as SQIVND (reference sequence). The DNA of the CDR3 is TGTGCCAGTAGTATTTGGTACAATGAGCAGTTCTTC. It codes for CASSIWYNEQFF.

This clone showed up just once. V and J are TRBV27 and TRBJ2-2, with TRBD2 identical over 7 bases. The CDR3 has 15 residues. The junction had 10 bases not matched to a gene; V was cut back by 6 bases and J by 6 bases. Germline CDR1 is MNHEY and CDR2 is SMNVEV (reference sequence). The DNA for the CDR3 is TGTGCCAGCAGGACCAGCGGGGTCTCACCCGGGGAGCTGTTTTTT. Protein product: CASRTSGVSPGELFF.

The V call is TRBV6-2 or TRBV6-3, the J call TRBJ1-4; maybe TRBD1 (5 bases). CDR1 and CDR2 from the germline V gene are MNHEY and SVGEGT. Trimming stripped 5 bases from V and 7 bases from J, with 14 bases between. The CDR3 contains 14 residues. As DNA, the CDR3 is TGTGCCAGCAGTGACACAGGTGGTAGTGAAAAACTGTTTTTT. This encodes CASSDTGGSEKLFF.

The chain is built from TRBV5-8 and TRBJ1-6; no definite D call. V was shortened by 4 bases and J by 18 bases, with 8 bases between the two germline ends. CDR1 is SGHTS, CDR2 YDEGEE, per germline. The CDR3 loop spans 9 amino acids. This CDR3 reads CASSLLTHF. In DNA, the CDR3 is TGTGCCAGCAGCCTATTAACCCACTTT.

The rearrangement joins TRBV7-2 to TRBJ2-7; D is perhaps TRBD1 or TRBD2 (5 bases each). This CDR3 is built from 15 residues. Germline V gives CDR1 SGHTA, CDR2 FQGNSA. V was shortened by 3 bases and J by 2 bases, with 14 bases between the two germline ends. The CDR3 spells CASSFSWDGAYEQYV. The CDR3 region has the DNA TGTGCCAGCAGCTTTAGTTGGGACGGCGCCTACGAGCAGTACGTC.

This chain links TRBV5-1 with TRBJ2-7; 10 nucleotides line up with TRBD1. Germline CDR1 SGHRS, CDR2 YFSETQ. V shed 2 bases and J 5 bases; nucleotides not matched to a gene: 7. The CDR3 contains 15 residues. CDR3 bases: TGCGCCAGCAGCTTAAGGACAGGGGGTGGTCACGAGCAGTACGTC. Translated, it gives CASSLRTGGGHEQYV.

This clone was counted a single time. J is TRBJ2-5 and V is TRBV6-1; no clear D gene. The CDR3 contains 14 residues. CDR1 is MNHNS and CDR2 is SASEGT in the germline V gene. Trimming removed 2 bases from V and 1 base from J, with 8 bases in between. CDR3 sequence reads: CASSEYRPQETQYF. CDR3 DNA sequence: TGTGCCAGCAGTGAATACAGACCCCAAGAGACCCAGTACTTC.

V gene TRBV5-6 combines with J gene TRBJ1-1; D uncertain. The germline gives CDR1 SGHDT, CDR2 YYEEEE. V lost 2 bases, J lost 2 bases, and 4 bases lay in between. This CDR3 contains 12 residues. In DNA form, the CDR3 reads TGTGCCAGCAGCTTTCTAAACACTGAAGCTTTCTTT. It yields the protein CASSFLNTEAFF. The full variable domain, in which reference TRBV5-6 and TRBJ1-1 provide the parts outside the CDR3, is DAGVTQSPTHLIKTRGQQVTLRCSPKSGHDTVSWYQQALGQGPQFIFQYYEEEERQRGNFPDRFSGHQFPNYSSELNVNALLLGDSALYLCASSFLNTEAFFGQGTRLTVV.

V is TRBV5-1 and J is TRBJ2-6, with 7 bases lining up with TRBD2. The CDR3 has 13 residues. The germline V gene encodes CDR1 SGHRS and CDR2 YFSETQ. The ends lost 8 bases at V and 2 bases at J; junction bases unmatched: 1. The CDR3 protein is CASGGAGANVLTF. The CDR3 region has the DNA TGCGCCAGTGGGGGGGCTGGGGCCAACGTCCTGACTTTC.

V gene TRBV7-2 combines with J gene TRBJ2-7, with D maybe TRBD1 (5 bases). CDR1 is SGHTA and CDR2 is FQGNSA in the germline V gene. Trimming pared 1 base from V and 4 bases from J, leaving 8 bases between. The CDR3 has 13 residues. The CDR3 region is CASSLDRLYEQYV. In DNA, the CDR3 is TGTGCCAGCAGCTTAGACAGGCTATACGAGCAGTACGTC.

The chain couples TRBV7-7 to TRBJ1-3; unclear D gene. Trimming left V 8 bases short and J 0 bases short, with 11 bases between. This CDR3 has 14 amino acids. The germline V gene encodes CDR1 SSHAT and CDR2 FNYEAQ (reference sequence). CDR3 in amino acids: CASAAGASGNTIYF. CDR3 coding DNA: TGTGCCAGCGCGGCGGGCGCCTCTGGAAACACCATATATTTT.

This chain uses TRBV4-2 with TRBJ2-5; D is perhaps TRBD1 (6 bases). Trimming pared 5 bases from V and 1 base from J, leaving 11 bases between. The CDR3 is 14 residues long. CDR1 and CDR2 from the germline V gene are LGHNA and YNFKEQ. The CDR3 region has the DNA TGTGCCAGCAGCACCCAGGACAGCCAAGAGACCCAGTACTTC. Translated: CASSTQDSQETQYF.

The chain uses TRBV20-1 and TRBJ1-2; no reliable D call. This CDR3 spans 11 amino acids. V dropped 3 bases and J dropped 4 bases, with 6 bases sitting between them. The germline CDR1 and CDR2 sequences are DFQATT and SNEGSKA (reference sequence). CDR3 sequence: CSASPLYGYTF. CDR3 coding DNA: TGCAGTGCTAGTCCCCTCTATGGCTACACCTTC.

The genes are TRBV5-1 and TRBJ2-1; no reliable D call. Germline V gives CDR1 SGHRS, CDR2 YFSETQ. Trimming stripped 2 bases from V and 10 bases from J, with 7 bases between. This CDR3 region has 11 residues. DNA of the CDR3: TGCGCCAGCAGCTTTGATCGCGAGCAGTTCTTC. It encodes CASSFDREQFF. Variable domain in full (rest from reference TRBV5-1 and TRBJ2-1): KAGVTQTPRYLIKTRGQQVTLSCSPISGHRSVSWYQQTPGQGLQFLFEYFSETQRNKGNFPGRFSGRQFSNSRSEMNVSTLELGDSALYLCASSFDREQFFGPGTRLTVL.

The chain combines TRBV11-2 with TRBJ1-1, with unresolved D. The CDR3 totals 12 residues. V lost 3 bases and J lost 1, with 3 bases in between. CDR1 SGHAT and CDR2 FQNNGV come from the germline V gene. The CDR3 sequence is CASSFGNTEAFF. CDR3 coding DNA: TGTGCCAGCAGCTTCGGGAACACTGAAGCTTTCTTT.

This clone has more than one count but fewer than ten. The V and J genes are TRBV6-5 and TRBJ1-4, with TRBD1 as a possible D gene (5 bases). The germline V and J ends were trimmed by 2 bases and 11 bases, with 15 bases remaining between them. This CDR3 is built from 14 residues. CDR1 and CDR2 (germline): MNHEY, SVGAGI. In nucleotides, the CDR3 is TGTGCCAGCAGTTACGTCAGGGACGAGGGGAAACTGTTTTTT. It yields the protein CASSYVRDEGKLFF.

Here the CDR3 reads CASRLSGTGSNEQYV. CDR3 DNA: TGTGCCAGCAGACTCTCCGGGACAGGGAGTAATGAGCAGTACGTC. The chain links TRBV6-5 to TRBJ2-7; 9 bases align to TRBD1. The CDR3 is 15 residues long. The junction had 13 bases not matched to a gene; V was cut back by 6 bases and J by 7 bases. The germline CDR1 and CDR2 sequences are MNHEY and SVGAGI.

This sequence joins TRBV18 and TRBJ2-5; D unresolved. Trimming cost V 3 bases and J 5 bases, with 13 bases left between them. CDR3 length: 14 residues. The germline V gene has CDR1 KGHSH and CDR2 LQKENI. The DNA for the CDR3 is TGTGCCAGCTCACCCGGAGCAGTCCTGGAGACCCAGTACTTC. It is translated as CASSPGAVLETQYF.